These 20 T cell receptor beta chains were sequenced from one sample in a study of long-term antiretroviral therapy in people with HIV. Survey-level immunoSEQ v3.0 assays were run. Produced via immunoSEQ multiplex PCR; TCRdb's table is partial and in-frame only. The sample records 20,000 to 25,000 clones, around four fifths being singletons. The sample was unsorted PBMCs, taken 1.9 years after starting antiretroviral therapy. These receptors all come from a woman aged 45-65 years with HIV.

This clone was counted only a few times. The rearrangement links TRBV6-4 to TRBJ1-6; D unclear. CDR3 size: 14 residues. Trimming cost V 5 bases and J 6 bases, with 11 bases left between them. In germline, CDR1 is MRHNA, CDR2 SNTAGT. The CDR3 nucleotides read TGTGCCAGCAGTCTACCGGAGACTAATTCACCCCTCCACTTT. Its translation is CASSLPETNSPLHF.

The rearrangement links TRBV4-3 to TRBJ1-2; possibly TRBD1 for D (6 bases). The germline gives CDR1 LGHNA, CDR2 YSLEER. Deletions cut 0 bases from V and 8 bases from J, with 16 bases between. This CDR3 has 15 amino acids. CDR3 sequence (DNA): TGCGCCAGCAGCCAAGATAACGCAGGGACACAAGGCTACACCTTC. Protein sequence: CASSQDNAGTQGYTF.

This chain's CDR3 is CASAGQGARETQYF. The DNA for the CDR3 is TGTGCCAGCGCTGGACAGGGGGCGCGGGAGACCCAGTACTTC. The chain links TRBV9 to TRBJ2-5; the match to TRBD1 covers 11 bases. Germline trimming cut 7 bases from V and 5 bases from J; bases unmatched to any gene: 7. Germline V lookup: CDR1 SGDLS, CDR2 YYNGEE. The CDR3 has 14 amino acids.

The V call is TRBV7-9, the J call TRBJ2-1; D is perhaps TRBD1 (6 bases). V gave up 4 bases and J gave up 7 bases, with 11 bases separating them. The CDR3 runs to 13 residues. Germline V gives CDR1 SEHNR, CDR2 FQNEAQ (reference sequence). CDR3 sequence (DNA): TGTGCCAGCAGCTCAACAGGGTTGAATGAGCAGTTCTTC. Protein sequence: CASSSTGLNEQFF.

CDR3 nucleotide sequence: TGTGCCTGGAGTCCCGGGGAGAACATTCAGTACTTC. This codes for CAWSPGENIQYF. The rearrangement links TRBV30 to TRBJ2-4; D possibly corresponds to TRBD2 (5 bases). The CDR3 covers 12 residues. The germline V gene encodes CDR1 GTSNPN and CDR2 SVGIG (reference sequence). Trimming left V 2 bases short and J 7 bases short, with 9 bases between.

This sequence joins TRBV4-2 and TRBJ2-7, with a tentative D call TRBD2 (6 bases). Germline-derived CDR1 and CDR2 are LGHNA and YNFKEQ. V shed 0 bases and J shed 7 bases, with 7 bases lying between them. This CDR3 is 12 amino acids long. CDR3 loop: CASSQDRGEQYF. In DNA, the CDR3 is TGTGCCAGCAGCCAAGACCGGGGGGAGCAGTACTTC.

The rearrangement links TRBV27 to TRBJ2-7; 7 bases agree with TRBD1. Germline assignment: CDR1 MNHEY and CDR2 SMNVEV (reference sequence). The CDR3 runs 17 residues. V trimming: 1 base; J trimming: 3 bases; junction bases outside the gene matches: 12. CDR3 sequence: CASSLLPDRRQGYEQYF. DNA of the CDR3: TGTGCCAGCAGTTTATTACCCGATCGGCGACAGGGCTACGAGCAGTACTTC.

The V and J genes are TRBV6-1 and TRBJ1-2; possible D gene TRBD1, 6 bases. The CDR3 loop spans 13 amino acids. The germline V gene has CDR1 MNHNS and CDR2 SASEGT. V lost 9 bases to trimming and J lost 6 bases, with 17 bases between them. The CDR3 DNA reads as TGTGCCAGTAAGTTGGACAGTTATGATGGCTACACCTTC. Protein sequence: CASKLDSYDGYTF.

The V call is TRBV18, the J call TRBJ2-1; D unclear. The CDR3 runs 15 residues. Germline lookup yields CDR1 KGHSH and CDR2 LQKENI. The V and J ends lost 3 bases and 7 bases respectively, with 16 bases between them. The CDR3: CASSPGSDLRNEQFF. The DNA for the CDR3 is TGTGCCAGCTCACCCGGGTCAGATCTCCGGAATGAGCAGTTCTTC.

The V and J genes are TRBV15 and TRBJ2-7, with D hard to call. V lost 6 bases, J lost 0 bases, and 12 bases lay in between. The CDR3 totals 14 residues. Germline CDR1 is LNHNV and CDR2 is YYDKDF (reference sequence). CDR3 in DNA: TGTGCCACCAGTCCGGGCCGGAGCTCCTACGAGCAGTACTTC. Translating gives CATSPGRSSYEQYF. Full variable domain (remainder filled in from reference TRBV15 and TRBJ2-7): DAMVIQNPRYQVTQFGKPVTLSCSQTLNHNVMYWYQQKSSQAPKLLFHYYDKDFNNEADTPDNFQSRRPNTSFCFLDIRSPGLGDTAMYLCATSPGRSSYEQYFGPGTRLTVT.

This chain uses TRBV10-3 with TRBJ1-2; D perhaps matches TRBD1 (6 bases). The V end was cut by 10 bases, the J end by 0 bases, with 12 bases between. Germline CDR1 is ENHRY and CDR2 is SYGVKD. This CDR3 contains 13 residues. Here the CDR3 DNA reads TGTGCCACAACCGGACAGACTAACTATGGCTACACCTTC. Translation: CATTGQTNYGYTF.

In this sample, this clone turned up a few times. The rearrangement uses TRBV7-9 and TRBJ1-2; 7 nucleotides line up with TRBD1. The germline CDR1 and CDR2 sequences are SEHNR and FQNEAQ (reference sequence). The CDR3 sequence is 13 residues long. V shed 4 bases and J 4 bases; nucleotides not matched to a gene: 3. CDR3: CASSSQGIYGYTF. CDR3 coding DNA: TGTGCCAGCAGCTCACAGGGGATCTATGGCTACACCTTC.

The chain's CDR3 is CASSLEANTGELFF. Here the CDR3 DNA reads TGCGCCAGCAGCTTGGAGGCGAACACCGGGGAGCTGTTTTTT. The chain has TRBV5-1 and TRBJ2-2, with D hard to call. CDR3 length equals 14 residues. Trimming shortened V by 0 bases and J by 0 bases, and 3 bases separated the two germline ends. In germline, CDR1 is SGHRS, CDR2 YFSETQ.

V gene TRBV7-3 combines with J gene TRBJ2-5; D remains unclear. Trimming removed 1 base at V and 5 bases at J, with 8 bases between. Germline-derived CDR1 and CDR2 are SGHTA and FQGTGA. The CDR3 covers 13 residues. CDR3 nucleotide sequence: TGTGCCAGCAGCTTAAAACGTTTGGAGACCCAGTACTTC. As protein: CASSLKRLETQYF. Drawing the rest from reference TRBV7-3 and TRBJ2-5, the complete variable domain is GAGVSQTPSNKVTEKGKYVELRCDPISGHTALYWYRQSLGQGPEFLIYFQGTGAADDSGLPNDRFFAVRPEGSVSTLKIQRTERGDSAVYLCASSLKRLETQYFGPGTRLLVL.

The V and J genes are TRBV2 and TRBJ1-2, with TRBD1 identical over 8 bases. Germline V gives CDR1 SNHLY, CDR2 FYNNEI. J gave up 2 bases and V 6 bases, and 8 bases lay outside the gene matches. This CDR3 comprises 15 residues. This CDR3 is CASSVTGGSNYGYTF. The CDR3 coding sequence is TGTGCCAGCAGCGTTACAGGGGGGAGCAACTATGGCTACACCTTC. Full variable domain (rest looked up from reference TRBV2 and TRBJ1-2): EPEVTQTPSHQVTQMGQEVILRCVPISNHLYFYWYRQILGQKVEFLVSFYNNEISEKSEIFDDQFSVERPDGSNFTLKIRSTKLEDSAMYFCASSVTGGSNYGYTFGSGTRLTVV.

In its sample, this clone was seen once. This chain links TRBV30 with TRBJ2-2; no firm D call. V lost 1 base and J 5 bases, leaving 14 bases between the germline ends. The CDR3 totals 15 residues. Germline CDR1 reads GTSNPN; CDR2 reads SVGIG (reference sequence). Here the CDR3 reads CAWSDQRGVTGELFF. In DNA form, the CDR3 reads TGTGCCTGGAGTGATCAGCGTGGGGTGACCGGGGAGCTGTTTTTT.

The chain has TRBV9 and TRBJ2-3, with D uncertain. V lost 0 bases to trimming and J lost 7 bases, with 15 bases between them. The CDR3 consists of 15 residues. Germline V gene lookup returns CDR1 SGDLS and CDR2 YYNGEE. This CDR3 is CASSVAGGNTNTQYF. The CDR3 DNA follows: TGTGCCAGCAGCGTAGCCGGTGGTAATACAAATACGCAGTATTTT.

The CDR3 sequence is CASILDSNTGELFF. The DNA of the CDR3 is TGTGCCAGCATTCTGGACAGTAACACCGGGGAGCTGTTTTTT. V and J are TRBV2 and TRBJ2-2; weak D call: TRBD1 (6 bases). This CDR3 is 14 amino acids long. V was trimmed by 7 bases and J by 2 bases, leaving 11 bases between them. CDR1 and CDR2 (germline): SNHLY, FYNNEI.

The gene calls are TRBV28 and TRBJ2-7; maybe TRBD1 (6 bases). Trimming removed 0 bases at V and 4 bases at J, with 10 bases between. There are 14 residues in the CDR3. The germline V gene has CDR1 MDHEN and CDR2 SYDVKM. This chain's CDR3 is CASSLWDSSYEQYF. CDR3 sequence (DNA): TGTGCCAGCAGTTTATGGGACAGTTCATACGAGCAGTACTTC.

The CDR3 sequence is CASSGLAGSLDIQYF. CDR3 DNA sequence: TGTGCCAGCAGTGGCCTAGCGGGGTCATTAGACATTCAGTACTTC. The chain recombines TRBV2 with TRBJ2-4; TRBD2 matches 9 bases. V was pared by 4 bases and J by 8 bases, with 9 bases of the junction left unmatched. This CDR3 has 15 residues. CDR1 is SNHLY and CDR2 is FYNNEI in the germline V gene.